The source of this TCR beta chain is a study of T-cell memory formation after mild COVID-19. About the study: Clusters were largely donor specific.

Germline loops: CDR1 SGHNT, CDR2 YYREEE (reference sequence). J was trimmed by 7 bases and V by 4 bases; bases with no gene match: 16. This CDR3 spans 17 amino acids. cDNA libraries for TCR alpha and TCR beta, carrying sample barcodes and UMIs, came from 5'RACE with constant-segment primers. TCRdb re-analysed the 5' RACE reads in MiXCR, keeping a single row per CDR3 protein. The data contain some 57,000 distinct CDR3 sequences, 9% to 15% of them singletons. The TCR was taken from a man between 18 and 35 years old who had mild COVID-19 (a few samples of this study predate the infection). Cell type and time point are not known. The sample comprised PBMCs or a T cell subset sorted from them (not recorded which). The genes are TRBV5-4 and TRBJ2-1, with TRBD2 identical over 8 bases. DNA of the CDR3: TGTGCCAGCAGCATCGGGAAGCTCAGCGGGAGAATGAATGAGCAGTTCTTC. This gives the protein CASSIGKLSGRMNEQFF. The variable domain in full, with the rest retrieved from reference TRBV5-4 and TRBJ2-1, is ETGVTQSPTHLIKTRGQQVTLRCSSQSGHNTVSWYQQALGQGPQFIFQYYREEENGRGNFPPRFSGLQFPNYSSELNVNALELDDSALYLCASSIGKLSGRMNEQFFGPGTRLTVL.